What follows are 20 T cell receptor beta chains derived from one specimen sequenced in a study of cytomegalovirus exposure and HLA in healthy donors. PCR amplification relied on 60 Vbeta primers (plus 13 Jbeta primers). Here immunoSEQ multiplex PCR was the method, and the copy in TCRdb shows in-frame clones only, minus some. The clone table shows 95,000 to 150,000 clones, with the ten largest holding around 4%. The sequenced material came from PBMCs. All receptors derive from a man between 18 and 35 years old in good health and CMV-seronegative.

The chain links TRBV7-9 to TRBJ2-7; 9 bases agree with TRBD2. In germline, CDR1 is SEHNR, CDR2 FQNEAQ (reference sequence). The CDR3 consists of 14 residues. V trimming: 3 bases; J trimming: 6 bases; junction bases outside the gene matches: 6. The CDR3 region is CASSLGLASPEQYF. In DNA, the CDR3 is TGTGCCAGCAGCTTGGGACTAGCTTCCCCCGAGCAGTACTTC.

V is TRBV6-1 and J is TRBJ2-5; D may be TRBD2 (5 bases). Germline values: CDR1 MNHNS, CDR2 SASEGT. V lost 1 base, J lost 5 bases, and 11 bases lay in between. There are 14 residues in the CDR3. This chain's CDR3 is CASSEVALGETQYF. CDR3 DNA sequence: TGTGCCAGCAGTGAAGTGGCACTAGGGGAGACCCAGTACTTC.

This chain uses TRBV27 with TRBJ2-1; TRBD1 might be the D (6 bases). The CDR3 runs to 14 residues. In germline, CDR1 is MNHEY, CDR2 SMNVEV (reference sequence). The V and J ends lost 3 bases and 6 bases respectively, with 12 bases between them. The DNA for the CDR3 is TGTGCCAGCAGTTTTCTGGGGGCGGGCAATGAGCAGTTCTTC. Protein: CASSFLGAGNEQFF.

V gene TRBV18 combines with J gene TRBJ2-6; a possible D gene is TRBD1 (6 bases). Trimming removed 3 bases from V and 0 bases from J, with 12 bases in between. This CDR3 has 17 residues. The germline V gene has CDR1 KGHSH and CDR2 LQKENI. CDR3 nucleotides: TGTGCCAGCTCACCTAGAGGACAGAGCTCTGGGGCCAACGTCCTGACTTTC. Translated: CASSPRGQSSGANVLTF.

V usage is TRBV21-1 and J usage is TRBJ1-3; the D call of TRBD1 is as the table states it, not checked on the DNA. TRBV21-1 has pseudogene status. CDR3 length: 16 residues. CDR3 sequence: CASIHLQWKVGNTIYF. The CDR3 DNA reads as TGTGCCAGCATCCACCTACAGTGGAAAGTAGGAAACACCATATATTTT.

The chain uses TRBV6-6 and TRBJ2-3; no reliable D call. CDR1 MNHNY and CDR2 SVGAGI come from the germline V gene (reference sequence). V was clipped by 0 bases and J by 6 bases, with 10 bases between them. The CDR3 totals 14 residues. The CDR3 sequence: CASSYSLESDTQYF. CDR3 nucleotides: TGTGCCAGCAGTTACTCTTTGGAGTCTGATACGCAGTATTTT.

This sequence joins TRBV30 and TRBJ1-6; D perhaps matches TRBD1 (6 bases). This CDR3 has 13 amino acids. Germline CDR1 GTSNPN, CDR2 SVGIG (reference sequence). Trimming cost V 2 bases and J 6 bases, with 8 bases left between them. For the CDR3, the DNA is TGTGCCTGGAGTACAGGGCTTAATTCACCCCTCCACTTT. As protein: CAWSTGLNSPLHF.

V and J are TRBV18 and TRBJ2-5; TRBD2 might be the D (6 bases). CDR3 length: 15 amino acids. V lost 0 bases and J lost 1, with 9 bases in between. From germline, CDR1 is KGHSH and CDR2 LQKENI. The CDR3 nucleotides are TGTGCCAGCTCACCACCGGAGGGATTCCAAGAGACCCAGTACTTC. This encodes CASSPPEGFQETQYF.

V is TRBV9 and J is TRBJ1-3; 8 nucleotides line up with TRBD1. J was trimmed by 4 bases and V by 1 base; bases with no gene match: 4. Germline lookup yields CDR1 SGDLS and CDR2 YYNGEE. This CDR3 contains 15 residues. CDR3 sequence reads: CASSVSRTGGNTIYF. In DNA, the CDR3 is TGTGCCAGCAGCGTATCCAGGACAGGGGGAAACACCATATATTTT.

The chain recombines TRBV20-1 with TRBJ1-1; no firm D call. CDR3 size: 11 residues. From germline, CDR1 is DFQATT and CDR2 SNEGSKA (reference sequence). Trimming left V 6 bases short and J 3 bases short, with 8 bases between. The CDR3 loop is CSAMRYTEAFF. The CDR3 region has the DNA TGCAGTGCAATGCGGTACACTGAAGCTTTCTTT.

The chain has TRBV7-6 and TRBJ1-1; 9 bases match TRBD1. The CDR3 length is 13 residues. The V and J ends lost 5 bases and 4 bases, in that order; junction bases with no gene match: 2. Germline V gene data show CDR1 as SGHVS and CDR2 as FNYEAQ. DNA of the CDR3: TGTGCCAGCAGCCTGGACAGGGGCACTGAAGCTTTCTTT. Its translation: CASSLDRGTEAFF.

This chain joins TRBV18 and TRBJ1-2; 9 nucleotides align to TRBD1. Germline CDR1 KGHSH, CDR2 LQKENI. This CDR3 has 14 residues. V gave up 6 bases and J gave up 6 bases; unmatched junction bases: 8. The CDR3 DNA reads TGTGCCAGCTCTAGGGACAGGGCGAATAATGGCTACACCTTC. Residues: CASSRDRANNGYTF.

The chain combines TRBV28 with TRBJ2-2; no definite D call. The CDR3 is 14 amino acids. V lost 1 base, J lost 5 bases, and 8 bases lay in between. CDR1 is MDHEN and CDR2 is SYDVKM in the germline V gene. This CDR3 reads CASSLLYRTGELFF. The CDR3 DNA is TGTGCCAGCAGTTTATTGTATCGGACCGGGGAGCTGTTTTTT.

J is TRBJ2-5 and V is TRBV5-1; TRBD2 matches at 7 bases. J was trimmed by 5 bases and V by 4 bases; bases with no gene match: 8. The germline V gene has CDR1 SGHRS and CDR2 YFSETQ. CDR3 length: 14 amino acids. CDR3 sequence reads: CASSTGEGRETQYF. DNA for the CDR3: TGCGCCAGCAGCACCGGGGAGGGCCGGGAGACCCAGTACTTC.

The chain couples TRBV19 to TRBJ2-1; 8 bases match TRBD2. Per the germline V gene, CDR1 is LNHDA and CDR2 is SQIVND (reference sequence). This CDR3 contains 14 residues. The V gene end was trimmed by 10 bases and the J gene end by 4 bases; junction bases not matched to a gene: 9. CDR3 bases: TGTGCCACCCTCGGGGGGGAGGGGTACAATGAGCAGTTCTTC. Protein product: CATLGGEGYNEQFF.

The CDR3 spells CASSPRGQLKDYGYTF. For the CDR3, the DNA is TGTGCCAGCAGTCCACGGGGACAGTTAAAGGACTATGGCTACACCTTC. The V gene is TRBV27, the J gene TRBJ1-2; 7 nucleotides align to TRBD1. Trimming took 5 bases from V and 3 from J; bases not matched to a gene: 12. The CDR3 loop spans 16 amino acids. The germline gives CDR1 MNHEY, CDR2 SMNVEV (reference sequence).

The rearrangement links TRBV2 to TRBJ1-3; D possibly corresponds to TRBD1 (6 bases). The CDR3 has 15 amino acids. From germline, CDR1 is SNHLY and CDR2 FYNNEI. Trimming removed 6 bases from V and 3 bases from J, with 15 bases in between. The CDR3 loop reads CASRVDRFGGNTIYF. The CDR3 bases are TGTGCCAGCAGAGTGGACAGATTCGGTGGAAACACCATATATTTT. The full variable domain, completed using reference TRBV2 and TRBJ1-3, is EPEVTQTPSHQVTQMGQEVILRCVPISNHLYFYWYRQILGQKVEFLVSFYNNEISEKSEIFDDQFSVERPDGSNFTLKIRSTKLEDSAMYFCASRVDRFGGNTIYFGEGSWLTVV.

About this clone: Germline is not matched at one junction end, which may reflect a read error. The chain's CDR3 is CANSVDWEGYGYTF. The DNA of the CDR3 is TGTGCCAACAGCGTAGATTGGGAGGGCTATGGCTACACCTTC. The rearrangement links TRBV9 to TRBJ1-2; D is undetermined. This CDR3 contains 14 residues. Germline V lookup: CDR1 SGDLS, CDR2 YYNGEE.

V usage is TRBV7-9 and J usage is TRBJ2-7, with TRBD1 matching 7 bases. Germline V gives CDR1 SEHNR, CDR2 FQNEAQ (reference sequence). This CDR3 is 14 amino acids long. Trimming removed 5 bases from V and 2 bases from J; junction bases left unmatched: 6. The CDR3 is CASSTGVRPYEQYF. DNA for the CDR3: TGTGCCAGCAGCACAGGGGTTAGACCCTACGAGCAGTACTTC.

The chain employs TRBV16 and TRBJ1-6, with 9 bases identical to TRBD1. Germline-derived CDR1 and CDR2 are KGHSY and FQNENV. V trimming: 2 bases; J trimming: 7 bases; junction bases outside the gene matches: 3. CDR3 length: 15 residues. The chain's CDR3 is CASSQGQGRNSPLHF. The CDR3 DNA reads as TGTGCCAGCAGCCAAGGACAGGGGAGGAATTCACCCCTCCACTTT.